Listed here is a single T cell receptor beta chain. Per the study methods: Amplifying reference gene primers gave estimates of nucleated cell counts. Profiled with immunoSEQ multiplex PCR; TCRdb holds only in-frame clones, not every one. The V and J calls and the clone size are those of that table, but D and trimming were determined from the DNA. In the table there are 130,000 to 150,000 clones, 60% to 85% of which are singletons. J lost 2 bases, V lost 3 bases, and 4 bases had no gene match. CDR1 is LNHDA, CDR2 SQIVND, per germline (reference sequence). This CDR3 region has 15 residues. The sample comes from a study of blood T cell repertoires in COVID-19. Study details: Whether acute or convalescent, the COVID-19 samples came from the United States, Italy and Spain. T cells, B-cell-depleted T cells, or PBMCs supplied cDNA or gDNA.

The sequencing input was peripheral blood. V and J are TRBV19 and TRBJ2-7, with 10 bases matching TRBD2. This receptor was obtained from a man over 45 with active or convalescent COVID-19. The CDR3 is CASSIRLAGAYEQYF. CDR3 DNA: TGTGCCAGTAGTATTCGGCTAGCGGGAGCCTACGAGCAGTACTTC.